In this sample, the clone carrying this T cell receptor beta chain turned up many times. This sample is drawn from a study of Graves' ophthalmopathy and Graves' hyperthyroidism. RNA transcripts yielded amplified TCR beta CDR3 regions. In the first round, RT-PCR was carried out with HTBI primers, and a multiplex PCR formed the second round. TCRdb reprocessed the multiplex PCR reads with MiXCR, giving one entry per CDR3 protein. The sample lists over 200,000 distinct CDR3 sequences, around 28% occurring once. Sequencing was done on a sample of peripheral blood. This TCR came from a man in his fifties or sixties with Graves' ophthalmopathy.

CDR3 protein: CASSLVGRTDTQYF. CDR3 nucleotide sequence: TGCGCCAGCAGCTTGGTTGGCCGCACAGATACGCAGTATTTT. The chain combines TRBV5-1 with TRBJ2-3; D is uncertain. The length of the CDR3 is 14 residues. With 0 bases removed from V and 1 base from J, the gap between germline ends came to 6 bases. Per germline, CDR1 SGHRS and CDR2 YFSETQ.